This T cell receptor beta chain was sequenced during a study of cytomegalovirus exposure and HLA in healthy donors. General study results and limits: A later analysis reportedly identified an Asian-associated ancestry cluster as carrying fewer N-insertions than the approximately 670-donor mean. Prior analysis indicated that the majority of TCR beta V segments exhibited productivity approximately 87% or approximately 30% of the time.

The CDR3 is 16 amino acids. Trimming removed 0 bases from V and 5 bases from J, with 14 bases in between. In germline, CDR1 is SEHNR, CDR2 FQNEAQ (reference sequence). All donors participated as healthy donors of bone marrow. The PCR had 60 Vbeta and 13 Jbeta primers. Here immunoSEQ multiplex PCR was the method, and the copy in TCRdb shows in-frame clones only, minus some. This table has over 150,000 clones, 75% to 80% appearing once. Details on this clone: The antigen is not known.

This sequence was found in a woman aged 40 to 50 in good health and CMV-seropositive. Sequenced material: PBMCs. This rearrangement joins TRBV7-9 to TRBJ2-1; D is undetermined. The chain's CDR3 is CASSLAAVPRDNEQFF. The CDR3 nucleotides are TGTGCCAGCAGCTTAGCGGCGGTACCTCGGGACAATGAGCAGTTCTTC.